This TCR beta chain emerged from a study of CD8 T cells in Susac syndrome. The count of this clonotype is one. Sequencing of TCR beta was performed on blood CD8+ and CD4+ T cells. Each multiple sclerosis control was a treatment-naive patient with relapsing-remitting disease that was either stable or active. An amount of RNA that ranged from roughly 0.5 to 1 ug was reverse transcribed with random hexamers. Coverage of TCR beta CDR3 amplification by immunoSEQ multiplex PCR extended to 54 Vbeta and 13 Jbeta. TCRdb independently ran MiXCR on the immunoSEQ multiplex PCR reads; one entry per CDR3 protein. The table has about 130,000 distinct CDR3 sequences, 90% to 95% seen once; the top ten hold 0.24%. V was pared by 6 bases and J by 8 bases, with 10 bases of the junction left unmatched. This CDR3 is built from 14 residues. From germline, CDR1 is MDHEN and CDR2 SYDVKM.

The J gene is TRBJ1-1, the V gene TRBV28; TRBD1 matches 9 bases. This receptor was taken from a human donor with multiple sclerosis. The sequenced material came from CD8+ T cells from PBMCs. CDR3 sequence reads: CASSENPGQGEAFF. The CDR3, as DNA: TGTGCCAGCAGCGAAAATCCGGGACAGGGCGAAGCTTTCTTT. Based on the CDR3 plus reference TRBV28 and TRBJ1-1, the full variable domain is DVKVTQSSRYLVKRTGEKVFLECVQDMDHENMFWYRQDPGLGLRLIYFSYDVKMKEKGDIPEGYSVSREKKERFSLILESASTNQTSMYLCASSENPGQGEAFFGQGTRLTVV.